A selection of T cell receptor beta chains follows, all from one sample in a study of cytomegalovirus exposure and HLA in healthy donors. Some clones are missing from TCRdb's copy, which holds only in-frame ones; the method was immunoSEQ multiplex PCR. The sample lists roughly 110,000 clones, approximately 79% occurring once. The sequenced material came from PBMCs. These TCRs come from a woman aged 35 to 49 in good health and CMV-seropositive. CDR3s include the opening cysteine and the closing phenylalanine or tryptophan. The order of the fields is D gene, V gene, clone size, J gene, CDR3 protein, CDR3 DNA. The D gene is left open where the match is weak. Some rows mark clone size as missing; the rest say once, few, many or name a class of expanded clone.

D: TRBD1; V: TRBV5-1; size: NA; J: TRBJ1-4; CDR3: CASSSDRGSEKLFF; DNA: TGCGCCAGCAGCTCCGACAGGGGTAGTGAAAAACTGTTTTTT
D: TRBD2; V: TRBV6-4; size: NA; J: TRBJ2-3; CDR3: CASSVRGEADTQYF; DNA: TGTGCCAGCAGTGTTCGGGGGGAGGCAGATACGCAGTATTTT
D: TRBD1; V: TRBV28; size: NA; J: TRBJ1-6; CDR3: CASVAGTANSPLHF; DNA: TGTGCCAGCGTCGCGGGGACAGCTAATTCACCCCTCCACTTT
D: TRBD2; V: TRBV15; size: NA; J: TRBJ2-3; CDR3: CATSRGGGLTDTQYF; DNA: TGTGCCACCAGCAGAGGCGGGGGGCTCACAGATACGCAGTATTTT
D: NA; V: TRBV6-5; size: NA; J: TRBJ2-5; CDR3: CASRIMAVAETQYF; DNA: TGTGCCAGCAGGATCATGGCCGTTGCCGAGACCCAGTACTTC
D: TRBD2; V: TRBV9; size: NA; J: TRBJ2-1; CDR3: CASSEVAGDPWNEQFF; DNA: TGTGCCAGCAGCGAGGTAGCGGGGGACCCTTGGAATGAGCAGTTCTTC
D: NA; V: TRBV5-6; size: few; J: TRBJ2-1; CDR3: CASSLEFGGVYNEQFF; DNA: TGTGCCAGCAGCTTGGAATTCGGAGGCGTCTACAATGAGCAGTTCTTC
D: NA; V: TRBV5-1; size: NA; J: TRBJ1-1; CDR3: CASSYVTGSTEAFF; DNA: TGCGCCAGCAGCTATGTAACAGGGAGCACTGAAGCTTTCTTT
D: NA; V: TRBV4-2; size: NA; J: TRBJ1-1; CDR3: CASSQGQQGDSEAFF; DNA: TGTGCCAGTAGCCAGGGGCAACAGGGAGATAGTGAAGCTTTCTTT
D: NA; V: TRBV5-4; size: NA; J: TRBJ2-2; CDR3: CASSTQGISNTGELFF; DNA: TGTGCCAGCAGCACCCAGGGGATTAGTAACACCGGGGAGCTGTTTTTT
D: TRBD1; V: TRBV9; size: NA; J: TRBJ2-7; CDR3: CASSSGTGGLQYF; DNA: TGTGCCAGCAGCTCCGGGACAGGGGGGCTGCAGTACTTC
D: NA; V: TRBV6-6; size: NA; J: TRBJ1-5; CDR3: CASSYSSLEGNQPQHF; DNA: TGTGCCAGCAGTTACTCGAGTCTGGAGGGCAATCAGCCCCAGCATTTT
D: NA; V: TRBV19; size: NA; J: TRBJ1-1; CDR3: CASSISPHSGHGEAFF; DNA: TGTGCCAGTAGTATTTCGCCGCACTCAGGGCATGGTGAAGCTTTCTTT
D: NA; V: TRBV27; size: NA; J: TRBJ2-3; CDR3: CASTSGGDTQYF; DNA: TGTGCCAGCACCAGTGGGGGGGATACGCAGTATTTT
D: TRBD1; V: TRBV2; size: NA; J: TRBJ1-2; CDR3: CASSAGGRAYGYTF; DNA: TGTGCCAGCAGTGCAGGGGGACGGGCCTATGGCTACACCTTC
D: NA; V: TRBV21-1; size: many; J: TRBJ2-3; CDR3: CASSKGGQSTDTQYF; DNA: TGTGCCAGCAGCAAAGGTGGACAGTCCACAGATACGCAGTATTTT
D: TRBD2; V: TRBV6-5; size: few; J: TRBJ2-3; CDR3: CASSGGTDTQYF; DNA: TGTGCGTCCAGCGGGGGAACCGATACGCAGTATTTT
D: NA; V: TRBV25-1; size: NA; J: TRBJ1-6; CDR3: CASSDPSGGAGPLHF; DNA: TGTGCCAGCAGTGATCCGTCTGGGGGAGCGGGACCGCTCCACTTT
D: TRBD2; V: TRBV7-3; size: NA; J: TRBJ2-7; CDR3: CASSLGLAGPGEQYF; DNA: TGTGCCAGCAGCTTAGGACTAGCGGGTCCCGGCGAGCAGTACTTC
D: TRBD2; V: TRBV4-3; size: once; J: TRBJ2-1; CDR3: CASSQERRRGGMDEQFF; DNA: TGCGCCAGCAGCCAAGAAAGGCGGCGGGGGGGCATGGATGAGCAGTTCTTC
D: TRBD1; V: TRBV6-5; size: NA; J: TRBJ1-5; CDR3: CASKETGPSNQPQHF; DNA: TGTGCCAGCAAGGAGACAGGGCCTAGCAATCAGCCCCAGCATTTT
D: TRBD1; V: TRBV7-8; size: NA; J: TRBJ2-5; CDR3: CASSFVDRWKETQYF; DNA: TGTGCCAGCAGCTTCGTGGACAGGTGGAAAGAGACCCAGTACTTC
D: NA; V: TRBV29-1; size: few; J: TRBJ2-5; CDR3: CSVERQTGETQYF; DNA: TGCAGCGTTGAGCGACAAACTGGGGAGACCCAGTACTTC
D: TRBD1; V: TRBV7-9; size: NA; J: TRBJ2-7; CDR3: CASSSLGQGYEQYF; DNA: TGTGCCAGCAGCTCCTTGGGACAGGGCTACGAGCAGTACTTC
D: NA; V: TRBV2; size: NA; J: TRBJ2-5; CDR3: CASSEGRWETQYF; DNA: TGTGCCAGCAGTGAGGGCCGATGGGAGACCCAGTACTTC
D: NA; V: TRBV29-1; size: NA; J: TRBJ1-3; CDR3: CSVSWRGLSGNTIYF; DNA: TGCAGCGTGTCCTGGAGGGGACTCTCTGGAAACACCATATATTTT